Each of the 10 T cell receptor beta chains below was sequenced from the same sample in a study of OX40 agonist ivuxolimab in advanced cancers. Clones were read by immunoSEQ multiplex PCR, and TCRdb kept only the in-frame ones, dropping some. The sample has 75,000 to 90,000 clones, about 85% seen once. Sequencing was performed on CD4+ or CD8+ T cells sorted from blood, taken in a trial of the OX40 agonist ivuxolimab. The receptors here all came from an adult with an advanced solid tumor such as melanoma, head and neck, liver or kidney cancer.

J is TRBJ2-3 and V is TRBV5-1; D possibly corresponds to TRBD2 (5 bases). The length of the CDR3 is 13 residues. V lost 3 bases and J lost 2, with 7 bases in between. From germline, CDR1 is SGHRS and CDR2 YFSETQ. As DNA, the CDR3 is TGCGCCAGCAGCTCGGGGTCCACAGATACGCAGTATTTT. This encodes CASSSGSTDTQYF.

This clone was observed once. The chain couples TRBV4-1 to TRBJ1-4; D call uncertain. Trimming left V 3 bases short and J 0 bases short, with 8 bases between. The CDR3 runs to 15 residues. Germline V gives CDR1 MGHRA, CDR2 YSYEKL. Here the CDR3 reads CASSQVEATNEKLFF. The CDR3 DNA reads as TGCGCCAGCAGCCAGGTGGAGGCAACTAATGAAAAACTGTTTTTT.

This chain links TRBV7-8 with TRBJ1-4; TRBD1 might be the D (6 bases). Germline-derived CDR1 and CDR2 are SGHVS and FQNEAQ. Trimming left V 1 base short and J 8 bases short, with 14 bases between. There are 15 residues in the CDR3. DNA for the CDR3: TGTGCCAGCAGCTTAGGTGGCGGGACACCGGAAAAACTGTTTTTT. Amino acids: CASSLGGGTPEKLFF.

The genes are TRBV5-4 and TRBJ2-3; 9 bases are shared with TRBD1. With V trimmed by 3 bases and J by 2 bases, 7 bases remained unmatched. The CDR3 runs 16 residues. The germline V gene encodes CDR1 SGHNT and CDR2 YYREEE (reference sequence). CDR3 in DNA: TGTGCCAGCAGCTCCTACAGGGGGCGGGACACAGATACGCAGTATTTT. Translation gives CASSSYRGRDTDTQYF.

The chain employs TRBV14 and TRBJ2-7; perhaps TRBD1 as D (5 bases). The CDR3 totals 15 residues. V dropped 6 bases and J dropped 3 bases, with 18 bases sitting between them. Germline-derived CDR1 and CDR2 are SGHDN and FVKESK. The CDR3 DNA reads TGTGCCAGCAGGCCGAAGGACCCAGGGTACTACGAGCAGTACTTC. Protein: CASRPKDPGYYEQYF.

The J gene is TRBJ2-5, the V gene TRBV13, with D perhaps given as TRBD1 or TRBD2 (5 bases each). V lost 4 bases to trimming and J lost 4 bases, with 13 bases between them. The CDR3 sequence is 14 residues long. In germline, CDR1 is PRHDT, CDR2 FYEKMQ (reference sequence). The CDR3 region has the DNA TGTGCCAGCAGCTCCCCCACGAGGGGAGAGACCCAGTACTTC. Translating it yields CASSSPTRGETQYF.

The chain joins TRBV5-1 to TRBJ1-2, with TRBD1 matching over 7 bases. Germline CDR1 reads SGHRS; CDR2 reads YFSETQ. V shed 0 bases and J 4 bases; nucleotides not matched to a gene: 12. This CDR3 has 17 amino acids. CDR3 region: CASSLGDSVLNGYGYTF. The DNA of the CDR3 is TGCGCCAGCAGCTTGGGGGACAGCGTCCTCAACGGCTATGGCTACACCTTC.

This clone is termed medium-sized (0.01 to 0.1%). V gene TRBV6-5 combines with J gene TRBJ2-5; 7 bases line up with TRBD1. The germline V gene has CDR1 MNHEY and CDR2 SVGAGI. The CDR3 length is 15 residues. The trim removed 0 bases at V and 2 bases at J, leaving 3 bases unmatched. The CDR3 DNA follows: TGTGCCAGCAGTTACTCGGGGACAGTGCAAGAGACCCAGTACTTC. This encodes CASSYSGTVQETQYF.

This rearrangement joins TRBV28 to TRBJ2-2; possible D gene TRBD1, 6 bases. In germline, CDR1 is MDHEN, CDR2 SYDVKM. This CDR3 has 15 amino acids. Trimming took off 1 base at V and 4 bases at J, with 10 bases between the two ends. DNA for the CDR3: TGTGCCAGCAGTTTATACGGGACACCCACCGGGGAGCTGTTTTTT. It is translated as CASSLYGTPTGELFF.

The chain is built from TRBV7-2 and TRBJ1-6, with D possibly TRBD1 on 5 matching bases. V lost 2 bases to trimming and J lost 9 bases, with 8 bases between them. The germline CDR1 and CDR2 sequences are SGHTA and FQGNSA. The CDR3 covers 13 residues. CDR3 in amino acids: CASSLTQGSPLHF. In DNA, the CDR3 is TGTGCCAGCAGCTTAACTCAGGGTTCACCCCTCCACTTT.